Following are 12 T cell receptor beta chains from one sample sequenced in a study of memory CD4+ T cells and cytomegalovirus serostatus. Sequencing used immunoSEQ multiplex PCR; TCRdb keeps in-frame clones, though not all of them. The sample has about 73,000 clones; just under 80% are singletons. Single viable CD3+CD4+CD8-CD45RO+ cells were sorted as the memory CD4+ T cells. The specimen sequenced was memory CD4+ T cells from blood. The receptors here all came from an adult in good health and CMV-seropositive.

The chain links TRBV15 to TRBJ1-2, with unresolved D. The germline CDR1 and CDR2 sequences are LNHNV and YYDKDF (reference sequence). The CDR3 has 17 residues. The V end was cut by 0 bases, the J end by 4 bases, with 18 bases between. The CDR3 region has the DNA TGTGCCACCAGCAGAGATAGACTTGGGGAACCTTTCTATGGCTACACCTTC. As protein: CATSRDRLGEPFYGYTF.

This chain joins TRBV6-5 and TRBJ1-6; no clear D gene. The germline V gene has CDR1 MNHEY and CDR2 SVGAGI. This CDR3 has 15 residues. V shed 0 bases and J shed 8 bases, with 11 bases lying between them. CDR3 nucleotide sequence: TGTGCCAGCAGTTACTCGAACAAGGTTTATTCACCCCTCCACTTT. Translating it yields CASSYSNKVYSPLHF.

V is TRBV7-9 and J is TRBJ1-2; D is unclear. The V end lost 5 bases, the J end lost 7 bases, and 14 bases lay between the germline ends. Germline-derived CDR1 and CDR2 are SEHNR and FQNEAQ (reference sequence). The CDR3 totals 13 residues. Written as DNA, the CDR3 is TGTGCCAGCAGCCACCGGGCAGACGGTGGCTACACCTTC. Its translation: CASSHRADGGYTF.

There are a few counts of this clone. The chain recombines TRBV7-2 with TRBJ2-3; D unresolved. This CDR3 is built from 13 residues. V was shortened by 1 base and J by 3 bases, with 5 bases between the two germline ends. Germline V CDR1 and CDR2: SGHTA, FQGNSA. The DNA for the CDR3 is TGTGCCAGCAGCTTAGACGGGACAGATACGCAGTATTTT. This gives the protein CASSLDGTDTQYF.

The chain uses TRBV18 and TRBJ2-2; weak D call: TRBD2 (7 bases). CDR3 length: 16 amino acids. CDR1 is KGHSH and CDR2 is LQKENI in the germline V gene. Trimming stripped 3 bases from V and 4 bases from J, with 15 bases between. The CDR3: CASSPQGGEITGELFF. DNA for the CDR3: TGTGCCAGCTCACCGCAAGGGGGGGAGATCACCGGGGAGCTGTTTTTT.

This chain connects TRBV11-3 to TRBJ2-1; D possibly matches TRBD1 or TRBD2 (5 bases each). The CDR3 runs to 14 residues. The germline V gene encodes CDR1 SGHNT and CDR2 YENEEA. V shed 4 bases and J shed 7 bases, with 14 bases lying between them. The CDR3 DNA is TGTGCCAGCAGCTCCGGGACGGCTAGGAATGAGCAGTTCTTC. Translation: CASSSGTARNEQFF.

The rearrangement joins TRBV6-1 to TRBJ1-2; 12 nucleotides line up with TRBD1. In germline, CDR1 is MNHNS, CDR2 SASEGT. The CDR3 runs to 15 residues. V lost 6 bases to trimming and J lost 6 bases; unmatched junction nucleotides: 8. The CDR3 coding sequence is TGTGCCAGCAGCCCACGGGACAGGGGGCCGAATGGCTACACCTTC. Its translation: CASSPRDRGPNGYTF.

CDR3 protein: CSVVSEPYGYTF. For the CDR3, the DNA is TGCAGCGTTGTGTCCGAGCCCTATGGCTACACCTTC. V usage is TRBV29-1 and J usage is TRBJ1-2; D unresolved. V was clipped by 4 bases and J by 4 bases, with 10 bases between them. CDR3 length equals 12 residues. From germline, CDR1 is SQVTM and CDR2 ANQGSEA. The full variable domain, in which reference TRBV29-1 and TRBJ1-2 provide the parts outside the CDR3, is SAVISQKPSRDICQRGTSLTIQCQVDSQVTMMFWYRQQPGQSLTLIATANQGSEATYESGFVIDKFPISRPNLTFSTLTVSNMSPEDSSIYLCSVVSEPYGYTFGSGTRLTVV.

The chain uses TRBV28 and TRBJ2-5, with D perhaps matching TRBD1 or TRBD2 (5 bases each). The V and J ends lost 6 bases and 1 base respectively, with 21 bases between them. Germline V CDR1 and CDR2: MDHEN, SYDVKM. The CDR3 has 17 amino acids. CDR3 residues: CASSTQRGGAVQETQYF. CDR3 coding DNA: TGTGCCAGCAGCACCCAGAGGGGTGGGGCAGTCCAAGAGACCCAGTACTTC.

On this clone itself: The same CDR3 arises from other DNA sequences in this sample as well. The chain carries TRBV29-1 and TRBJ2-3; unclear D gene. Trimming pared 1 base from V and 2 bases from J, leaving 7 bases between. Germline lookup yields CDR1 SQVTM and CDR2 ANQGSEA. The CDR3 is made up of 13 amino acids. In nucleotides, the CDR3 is TGCAGCGTTGAAGGCCAGGACACAGATACGCAGTATTTT. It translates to CSVEGQDTDTQYF.

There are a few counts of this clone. The CDR3: CASSEYNPGPHTEAFF. Here the CDR3 DNA reads TGTGCCAGCAGTGAATATAATCCGGGTCCCCACACTGAAGCTTTCTTT. V is TRBV25-1 and J is TRBJ1-1; D uncertain. The germline V and J ends were trimmed by 0 bases and 3 bases, with 14 bases remaining between them. CDR1 and CDR2 from the germline V gene are MGHDK and SYGVNS. There are 16 residues in the CDR3.

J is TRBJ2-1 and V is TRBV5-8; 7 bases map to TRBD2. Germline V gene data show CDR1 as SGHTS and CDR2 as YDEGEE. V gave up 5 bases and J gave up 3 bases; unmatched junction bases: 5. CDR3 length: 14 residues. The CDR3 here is CASRPLADYNEQFF. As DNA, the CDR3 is TGTGCCAGCAGGCCGCTAGCGGACTACAATGAGCAGTTCTTC.